One sample yielded the 19 T cell receptor beta chains listed below, sequenced in a study of cytomegalovirus exposure and HLA in healthy donors. Assay: immunoSEQ multiplex PCR; the TCRdb copy retains only in-frame clones and omits some. The sample includes 150,000 or so clones, over 80% of them seen just once. Source material: PBMCs. Receptor source: a woman in her 30s in good health and CMV-seropositive.

The chain couples TRBV6-5 to TRBJ2-2; TRBD1 is a possible D gene (5 bases). Trimming pared 5 bases from V and 7 bases from J, leaving 8 bases between. The germline V gene encodes CDR1 MNHEY and CDR2 SVGAGI. The CDR3 extends over 12 amino acids. Here the CDR3 reads CASSHGHGELFF. The CDR3, as DNA: TGTGCCAGCAGTCACGGACACGGGGAGCTGTTTTTT.

DNA of the CDR3: TGTGCCAGCAGCTTAGTCCCGGTTAGTGGAGATACGCAGTATTTT. Translated: CASSLVPVSGDTQYF. J is TRBJ2-3 and V is TRBV11-2; D not resolved. Germline V gene sequence: CDR1 SGHAT, CDR2 FQNNGV. The V gene lost 1 base and the J gene lost 5 bases, with 13 bases spanning the gap. The CDR3 spans 15 residues.

The V call is TRBV2, the J call TRBJ2-5; 8 positions agree with TRBD2. The CDR3 contains 14 residues. Germline CDR1 SNHLY, CDR2 FYNNEI. Trimming at V came to 4 bases and at J to 3 bases, leaving 4 bases not matched to a gene. The CDR3 coding sequence is TGTGCCAGCAGTGGGGGTAGCGGGGAAGAGACCCAGTACTTC. As protein: CASSGGSGEETQYF.

The rearrangement links TRBV2 to TRBJ2-7, with TRBD1 identical over 7 bases. After removal of 7 bases from V and 4 bases from J, the junction contained 10 bases not matched to a gene. Germline V gives CDR1 SNHLY, CDR2 FYNNEI. The CDR3 has 14 amino acids. CDR3 sequence: CASTEARQGYEQYF. The CDR3 DNA reads TGTGCCAGCACCGAAGCCCGACAGGGATACGAGCAGTACTTC.

There are a few counts of this clone. This chain joins TRBV18 and TRBJ2-7, with a tentative D call TRBD1 (5 bases). This CDR3 contains 13 residues. Germline CDR1 and CDR2: KGHSH and LQKENI. V lost 1 base and J lost 3, with 7 bases in between. The CDR3 loop is CASSPQGNYEQYF. For the CDR3, the DNA is TGTGCCAGCTCACCACAGGGGAACTACGAGCAGTACTTC.

This clone showed up just a few times. This chain uses TRBV2 with TRBJ2-7; TRBD2 aligns across 9 bases. The V gene's germline CDR1 is SNHLY and CDR2 FYNNEI. CDR3 length: 14 residues. The V segment lost 6 bases and the J segment 6 bases; nucleotides outside the gene matches: 9. The CDR3 region is CASRTGTSHFEQYF. The CDR3 DNA sequence: TGTGCCAGCAGGACGGGGACTAGCCATTTCGAGCAGTACTTC. The full variable domain, its missing parts supplied by reference TRBV2 and TRBJ2-7, is EPEVTQTPSHQVTQMGQEVILRCVPISNHLYFYWYRQILGQKVEFLVSFYNNEISEKSEIFDDQFSVERPDGSNFTLKIRSTKLEDSAMYFCASRTGTSHFEQYFGPGTRLTVT.

This clone was counted once. The genes are TRBV25-1 and TRBJ2-2; no firm D call. Trimming shortened V by 11 bases and J by 5 bases, and 6 bases separated the two germline ends. Germline CDR1 is MGHDK and CDR2 is SYGVNS. This CDR3 is 10 amino acids long. The CDR3 DNA follows: TGTGCCTCCGGTACCGGGGAGCTGTTTTTT. Protein sequence: CASGTGELFF.

The table lists this clone with a few counts. The CDR3 DNA reads as TGTGCCAGCTCGCCGACAGGAGACGAGCAGTACTTC. Translation gives CASSPTGDEQYF. The V and J genes are TRBV18 and TRBJ2-7; possible D gene TRBD1, 6 bases. V was clipped by 6 bases and J by 5 bases, with 11 bases between them. CDR3 length: 12 amino acids. Germline CDR1 and CDR2: KGHSH and LQKENI.

The rearrangement uses TRBV7-8 and TRBJ2-1; 14 bases are a match to TRBD2. Trimming cost V 2 bases and J 7 bases; bases outside gene matches: 10. The germline CDR1 and CDR2 sequences are SGHVS and FQNEAQ. The CDR3 has 18 residues. The DNA of the CDR3 is TGTGCCAGCAGCTTATCCCCGGGACTAGCGGGAGAGGGGAATGAGCAGTTCTTC. Protein: CASSLSPGLAGEGNEQFF. Complete variable domain (other parts from reference TRBV7-8 and TRBJ2-1): GAGVSQSPRYKVAKRGQDVALRCDPISGHVSLFWYQQALGQGPEFLTYFQNEAQLDKSGLPSDRFFAERPEGSVSTLKIQRTQQEDSAVYLCASSLSPGLAGEGNEQFFGPGTRLTVL.

V is TRBV5-6 and J is TRBJ2-7, with 9 nucleotides matching TRBD1. Germline CDR1 and CDR2: SGHDT and YYEEEE. CDR3 length equals 14 residues. J gave up 2 bases and V 0 bases, and 0 bases lay outside the gene matches. This CDR3 is CASSLGTGAYEQYF. In DNA, the CDR3 is TGTGCCAGCAGCTTGGGGACAGGGGCCTACGAGCAGTACTTC.

This chain joins TRBV19 and TRBJ2-7, with TRBD1 matching 9 bases. Unmatched junction bases numbered 13, after V lost 10 bases and J lost 3 bases. Germline values: CDR1 LNHDA, CDR2 SQIVND (reference sequence). The CDR3 runs to 15 residues. In nucleotides, the CDR3 is TGTGCCACCGCACCCGGACAGGGGACGTACTACGAGCAGTACTTC. It encodes CATAPGQGTYYEQYF.

This chain connects TRBV2 to TRBJ2-3, with D possibly matching TRBD2 (5 bases). Germline CDR1 SNHLY, CDR2 FYNNEI. The germline V and J ends were trimmed by 8 bases and 5 bases, with 26 bases remaining between them. CDR3 length: 17 amino acids. The DNA for the CDR3 is TGTGCCAGCGCCCCTCGGCTAGCTGACCACCTGGGAGATACGCAGTATTTT. Translated, it gives CASAPRLADHLGDTQYF.

The chain carries TRBV5-1 and TRBJ2-5; 11 bases match TRBD1. The CDR3 loop spans 16 amino acids. CDR1 SGHRS and CDR2 YFSETQ come from the germline V gene. V was pared by 4 bases and J by 2 bases, with 7 bases of the junction left unmatched. CDR3 protein: CASSLSGQGAQETQYF. Written as DNA, the CDR3 is TGCGCCAGCAGCCTCTCAGGACAGGGGGCGCAAGAGACCCAGTACTTC.

The chain recombines TRBV2 with TRBJ2-7; 7 nucleotides match TRBD1. The length of the CDR3 is 16 residues. Germline trimming cut 8 bases from V and 1 base from J; bases unmatched to any gene: 14. The germline CDR1 and CDR2 sequences are SNHLY and FYNNEI. CDR3 sequence reads: CASGEGAGMGSYEQYF. In nucleotides, the CDR3 is TGTGCCAGCGGAGAGGGGGCAGGGATGGGTTCCTACGAGCAGTACTTC.

As DNA, the CDR3 is TGTGCCAGCAGAGCTAGCGCTTCCTTAACAGATACGCAGTATTTT. Protein: CASRASASLTDTQYF. The rearrangement joins TRBV2 to TRBJ2-3, with D possibly being TRBD2 (6 bases). This CDR3 has 15 residues. Per germline, CDR1 SNHLY and CDR2 FYNNEI. V gave up 6 bases and J gave up 3 bases, with 16 bases separating them.

This clone has just one count. The rearrangement joins TRBV7-2 to TRBJ2-1; TRBD2 agrees at 13 bases. Germline loops: CDR1 SGHTA, CDR2 FQGNSA. The CDR3 runs 15 residues. V gave up 3 bases and J gave up 6 bases; unmatched junction bases: 2. Here the CDR3 DNA reads TGTGCCAGCAGCTTGGGACTAGCGGGGATCAATGAGCAGTTCTTC. Its protein is CASSLGLAGINEQFF.

V usage is TRBV19 and J usage is TRBJ1-2; 7 bases agree with TRBD1. The J segment lost 7 bases and the V segment lost 5 bases, leaving 7 bases of the junction unmatched. The germline V gene encodes CDR1 LNHDA and CDR2 SQIVND (reference sequence). The CDR3 covers 13 residues. In DNA, the CDR3 is TGTGCCAGTAGTGGGACAGTCGAAGTTGGCTACACCTTC. Protein sequence: CASSGTVEVGYTF.

This chain joins TRBV11-3 and TRBJ2-2; tentative D call: TRBD1 (5 bases). Per germline, CDR1 SGHNT and CDR2 YENEEA. This CDR3 is built from 15 residues. Trimming removed 0 bases at V and 5 bases at J, with 10 bases between. CDR3 coding DNA: TGTGCCAGCAGCTTAGATGGGGCGAGGACCGGGGAGCTGTTTTTT. The encoded protein is CASSLDGARTGELFF.

CDR3 region: CASSPRSDNLYEQYF. The DNA for the CDR3 is TGTGCCAGCTCACCACGGTCGGACAACCTCTACGAGCAGTACTTC. The chain recombines TRBV18 with TRBJ2-7; D might be TRBD1 (5 bases). Deletions cut 1 base from V and 3 bases from J, with 13 bases between. CDR3 length equals 15 residues. The germline CDR1 and CDR2 sequences are KGHSH and LQKENI. The variable domain in full, completed from reference TRBV18 and TRBJ2-7, reads NAGVMQNPRHLVRRRGQEARLRCSPMKGHSHVYWYRQLPEEGLKFMVYLQKENIIDESGMPKERFSAEFPKEGPSILRIQQVVRGDSAAYFCASSPRSDNLYEQYFGPGTRLTVT.